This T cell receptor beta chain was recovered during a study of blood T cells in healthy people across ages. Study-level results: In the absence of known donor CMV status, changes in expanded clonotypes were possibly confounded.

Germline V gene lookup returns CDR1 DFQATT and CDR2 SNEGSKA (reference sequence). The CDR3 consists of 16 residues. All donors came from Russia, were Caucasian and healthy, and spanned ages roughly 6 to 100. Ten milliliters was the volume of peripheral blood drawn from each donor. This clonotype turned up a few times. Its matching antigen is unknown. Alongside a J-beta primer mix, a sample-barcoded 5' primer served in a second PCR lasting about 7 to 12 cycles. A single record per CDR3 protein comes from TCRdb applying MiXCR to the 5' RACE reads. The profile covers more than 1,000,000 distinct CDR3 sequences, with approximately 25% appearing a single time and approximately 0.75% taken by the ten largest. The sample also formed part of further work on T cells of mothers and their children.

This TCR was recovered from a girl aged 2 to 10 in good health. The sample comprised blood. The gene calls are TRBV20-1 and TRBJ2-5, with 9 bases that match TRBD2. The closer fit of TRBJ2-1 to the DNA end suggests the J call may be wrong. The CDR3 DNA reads TGCAGTGCTAGAGATTACGGCGGGAGGGCCGGGGTTGAGCAGTTCTTC. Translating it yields CSARDYGGRAGVEQFF.